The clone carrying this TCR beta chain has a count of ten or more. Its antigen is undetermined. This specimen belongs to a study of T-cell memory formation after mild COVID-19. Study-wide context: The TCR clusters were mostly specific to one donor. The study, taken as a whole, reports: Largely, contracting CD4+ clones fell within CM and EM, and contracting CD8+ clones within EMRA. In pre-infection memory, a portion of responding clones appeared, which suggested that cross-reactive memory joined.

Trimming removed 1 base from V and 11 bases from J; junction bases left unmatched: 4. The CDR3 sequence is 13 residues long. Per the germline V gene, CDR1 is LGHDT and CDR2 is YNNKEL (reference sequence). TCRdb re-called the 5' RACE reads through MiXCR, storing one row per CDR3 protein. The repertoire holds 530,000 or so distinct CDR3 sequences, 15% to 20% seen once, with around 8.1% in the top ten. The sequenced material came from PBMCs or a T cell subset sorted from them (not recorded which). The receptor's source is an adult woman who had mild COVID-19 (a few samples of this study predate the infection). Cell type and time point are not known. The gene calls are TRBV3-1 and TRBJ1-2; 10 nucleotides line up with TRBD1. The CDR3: CASSQVRTGGYTF. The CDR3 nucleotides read TGTGCCAGCAGCCAAGTGAGGACAGGGGGATACACCTTC. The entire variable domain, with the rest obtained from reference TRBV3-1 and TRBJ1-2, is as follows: DTAVSQTPKYLVTQMGNDKSIKCEQNLGHDTMYWYKQDSKKFLKIMFSYNNKELIINETVPNRFSPKSPDKAHLNLHINSLELGDSAVYFCASSQVRTGGYTFGSGTRLTVV.